Listed below are T cell receptor beta chains from one sample, sequenced in a study of post-analysis software for immune sequencing data. TCRdb re-called the PCR reads with MiXCR, one entry per CDR3 protein. Among hundreds of thousands of distinct CDR3 sequences, roughly three fifths were seen once, and the ten largest hold over 9%. The sequenced sample consisted of blood. All receptors come from a girl aged 2 to 10 with multiple sclerosis. CDR3s include the opening cysteine and the closing phenylalanine or tryptophan. Each record gives: D gene, J gene, V gene, clone size, CDR3 DNA, CDR3 protein. A D gene is named only where the DNA matches it firmly. The size field is filled for only some rows; it gives once, few, many or a size class.

-,TRBJ2-2,TRBV20-1,once,TGCAGTGCAGGGGGTAGCGGATACACCGGGGAGCTGTTTTTT,CSAGGSGYTGELFF
-,TRBJ2-7,TRBV12-3/TRBV12-4,-,TGTGCCAGCAGTTTAAGGGTAGAGGGCTACGAGCAGTACTTC,CASSLRVEGYEQYF
-,TRBJ2-1,TRBV7-9,few,TGTGCTAGCAGCCAGGTGAGGGGAAGCTACAATGAGCAGTTCTTC,CASSQVRGSYNEQFF
-,TRBJ1-1,TRBV3-1,few,TGTGCCAGCAGCCAAGGACGATGGGGCACTAACACTGAAGCTTTCTTT,CASSQGRWGTNTEAFF
-,TRBJ2-3,TRBV29-1,few,TGCAGCGTTGACGTGGGAGGCCGCACAGATACGCAGTATTTT,CSVDVGGRTDTQYF
-,TRBJ2-7,TRBV25-1,-,TGTGCCAGCAGTTTTATAGGGGCGGATACCTACGAGCAGTACTTC,CASSFIGADTYEQYF
-,TRBJ1-5,TRBV7-2,-,TGTGCCAGCAGCTTAGAAAGCAGATATAGCAATCAGCCCCAGCATTTT,CASSLESRYSNQPQHF
-,TRBJ2-5,TRBV5-1,few,TGCGCCAGCAGCTTAATCGGGCAGGGGGAGACCCAGTACTTC,CASSLIGQGETQYF
-,TRBJ2-3,TRBV12-3/TRBV12-4,once,TGTGCCAGCAGTCGCCTGACAGGGAGGGCAGATACGCAGTATTTT,CASSRLTGRADTQYF
TRBD2,TRBJ2-7,TRBV13,-,TGTGCCAGCAGCACAGGACTAGCGGGCGAGCAGTACTTC,CASSTGLAGEQYF
-,TRBJ2-4,TRBV12-3/TRBV12-4,-,TGTGCCAGCAGTTTTCGGACAGGGAGGGAAGAGCAGTACTTC,CASSFRTGREEQYF
TRBD2,TRBJ2-3,TRBV5-5,-,TGTGCCAGCAGCTTGCCGGCGGGGGGCACAGATACGCAGTATTTT,CASSLPAGGTDTQYF
TRBD1,TRBJ2-1,TRBV25-1,few,TGTGCCAGCACAACCGGTACGGGACAGCTCTACAATGAGCAGTTCTTC,CASTTGTGQLYNEQFF
-,TRBJ2-1,TRBV20-1,-,TGCAGTGCCACGGTGAGGCTGGGAGGTGAGCAGTTCTTC,CSATVRLGGEQFF